The 25 T cell receptor beta chains below all came from one sample that was sequenced in a study of cytomegalovirus exposure and HLA in healthy donors. With 60 Vbeta and 13 Jbeta primers, the PCR was carried out. This table comes from immunoSEQ multiplex PCR, and its TCRdb copy is limited to in-frame clones, with some not included. The table shows some 110,000 clones, with 75% occurring only once. The sample was PBMCs. The origin of the receptors is a man aged 35 to 55 in good health and CMV-seronegative.

V and J are TRBV6-1 and TRBJ2-5, with TRBD1 identical over 10 bases. The V segment lost 2 bases and the J segment 2 bases; nucleotides outside the gene matches: 8. The length of the CDR3 is 17 residues. Germline CDR1 MNHNS, CDR2 SASEGT. CDR3 protein: CASSELGTGALQETQYF. CDR3 nucleotides: TGTGCCAGCAGTGAATTAGGGACAGGGGCCTTACAAGAGACCCAGTACTTC.

This rearrangement joins TRBV6-6 to TRBJ2-3, with TRBD2 identical over 8 bases. Unmatched junction bases numbered 7, after V lost 7 bases and J lost 4 bases. Germline V gene lookup returns CDR1 MNHNY and CDR2 SVGAGI (reference sequence). The CDR3 length is 14 residues. CDR3 sequence reads: CASTPGGRSDTQYF. CDR3 nucleotides: TGTGCCAGCACCCCGGGGGGGCGATCAGATACGCAGTATTTT.

The V and J genes are TRBV7-9 and TRBJ2-1, with D unresolved. The germline V and J ends were trimmed by 5 bases and 4 bases, with 3 bases remaining between them. The germline V gene has CDR1 SEHNR and CDR2 FQNEAQ (reference sequence). The CDR3 extends over 11 amino acids. The CDR3 nucleotides read TGTGCCAGCAGCCCATACAATGAGCAGTTCTTC. It yields the protein CASSPYNEQFF.

Written as DNA, the CDR3 is TGTGCCAGCAGCTTAGAGAGGATTACGGAGACCCAGTACTTC. It codes for CASSLERITETQYF. J is TRBJ2-5 and V is TRBV11-2, with D hard to call. V lost 0 bases, J lost 5 bases, and 10 bases lay in between. The CDR3 spans 14 residues. Germline CDR1 SGHAT, CDR2 FQNNGV.

The chain combines TRBV18 with TRBJ2-7; 9 positions match TRBD2. This CDR3 is 13 amino acids long. Trimming took 5 bases from V and 4 from J; bases not matched to a gene: 3. The germline V gene has CDR1 KGHSH and CDR2 LQKENI. The CDR3 coding sequence is TGTGCCAGCTCAGCTAGCGGGGATTACGAGCAGTACTTC. Its protein is CASSASGDYEQYF.

This sequence joins TRBV19 and TRBJ1-6; D gene uncertain. The CDR3 is made up of 13 amino acids. Trimming shortened V by 7 bases and J by 7 bases, and 11 bases separated the two germline ends. Germline assignment: CDR1 LNHDA and CDR2 SQIVND (reference sequence). CDR3 nucleotide sequence: TGTGCCAGTAAACGTGATCGGAATTCACCCCTCCACTTT. This encodes CASKRDRNSPLHF.

The J gene is TRBJ2-1, the V gene TRBV7-9; 11 bases are a match to TRBD2. CDR1 SEHNR and CDR2 FQNEAQ come from the germline V gene (reference sequence). The V and J ends lost 3 bases and 7 bases, in that order; junction bases with no gene match: 8. CDR3 size: 16 residues. CDR3 sequence reads: CASSLISGGASNEQFF. The CDR3 bases are TGTGCCAGCAGCTTGATTAGCGGGGGGGCGAGTAATGAGCAGTTCTTC.

The genes are TRBV1 and TRBJ2-3; the tabulated D call, TRBD2, remains unverified against the DNA. TRBV1 is shown as a pseudogene. The CDR3 sequence is 17 residues long. The CDR3 sequence: CTSSHPIRTSTCDTQYF. CDR3 DNA sequence: TGCACCAGCAGCCATCCTATCCGGACTAGTACGTGCGATACGCAGTATTTT.

CDR3 residues: CASSWRTGLGGNQPQHF. The CDR3 DNA is TGTGCCAGCAGCTGGAGGACAGGGCTTGGGGGCAATCAGCCCCAGCATTTT. The chain carries TRBV5-8 and TRBJ1-5; 8 bases are shared with TRBD1. This CDR3 has 17 residues. The V and J ends lost 3 bases and 2 bases, in that order; junction bases with no gene match: 10. CDR1 and CDR2 from the germline V gene are SGHTS and YDEGEE.

This clone was counted between two and nine times. The V and J genes are TRBV7-9 and TRBJ2-7; 12 bases line up with TRBD2. CDR1 and CDR2 from the germline V gene are SEHNR and FQNEAQ (reference sequence). The ends lost 5 bases at V and 1 base at J; junction bases unmatched: 6. The CDR3 runs to 16 residues. CDR3 sequence reads: CASSPGTSGLSYEQYF. The CDR3 nucleotides read TGTGCCAGCAGCCCCGGGACTAGCGGGCTTTCCTACGAGCAGTACTTC.

The V gene is TRBV2, the J gene TRBJ2-1, with 9 positions matching TRBD2. The CDR3 is 13 amino acids. From germline, CDR1 is SNHLY and CDR2 FYNNEI. The junction had 2 bases not matched to a gene; V was cut back by 3 bases and J by 8 bases. Written as DNA, the CDR3 is TGTGCCAGCAGTGACGGCGGGGGGGATGAGCAGTTCTTC. It codes for CASSDGGGDEQFF.

The chain links TRBV5-1 to TRBJ2-3, with TRBD2 identical over 9 bases. The germline V gene has CDR1 SGHRS and CDR2 YFSETQ. This CDR3 region has 15 residues. Trimming at V came to 2 bases and at J to 2 bases, leaving 3 bases not matched to a gene. This CDR3 reads CASSFSGGPTDTQYF. CDR3 coding DNA: TGCGCCAGCAGCTTTAGCGGGGGTCCCACAGATACGCAGTATTTT.

CDR3 region: CASSDSVGTATRGYTF. In DNA, the CDR3 is TGTGCCAGCAGTGACTCCGTAGGGACAGCGACGCGGGGCTACACCTTC. V gene TRBV6-4 combines with J gene TRBJ1-2; 7 bases map to TRBD1. Germline CDR1 is MRHNA and CDR2 is SNTAGT. The V segment lost 0 bases and the J segment 8 bases; nucleotides outside the gene matches: 12. The CDR3 spans 16 residues.

This clone has only a few counts. The rearrangement links TRBV6-1 to TRBJ1-6, with D perhaps TRBD1 (6 bases). The length of the CDR3 is 15 residues. Germline V lookup: CDR1 MNHNS, CDR2 SASEGT. The V end was cut by 5 bases, the J end by 4 bases, with 12 bases between. The CDR3 DNA reads as TGTGCCAGCAGTAGTACAGGGACGTATAATTCACCCCTCCACTTT. Translating gives CASSSTGTYNSPLHF.

The V call is TRBV4-1, the J call TRBJ1-5; D gene unclear. In germline, CDR1 is MGHRA, CDR2 YSYEKL. The CDR3 is made up of 15 amino acids. With 0 bases removed from V and 5 bases from J, the gap between germline ends came to 11 bases. CDR3 residues: CASSQDAMVDQPQHF. The CDR3 DNA sequence: TGCGCCAGCAGCCAAGATGCGATGGTCGATCAGCCCCAGCATTTT.

The rearrangement joins TRBV18 to TRBJ1-1; 10 bases fit TRBD1. The CDR3 loop spans 14 amino acids. Germline CDR1 and CDR2: KGHSH and LQKENI. Trimming at V came to 8 bases and at J to 5 bases, leaving 8 bases not matched to a gene. CDR3 amino acids: CASLADRGGTEAFF. The CDR3 DNA follows: TGTGCCAGCCTCGCGGACAGGGGGGGGACTGAAGCTTTCTTT.

The V call is TRBV15, the J call TRBJ1-1, with 10 bases identical to TRBD1. With V trimmed by 0 bases and J by 1 base, 11 bases remained unmatched. The germline V gene encodes CDR1 LNHNV and CDR2 YYDKDF (reference sequence). This CDR3 region has 19 residues. The DNA for the CDR3 is TGTGCCACCAGCAGAGATAATCGGGACAGGGGAGTTGGGAACACTGAAGCTTTCTTT. Its translation is CATSRDNRDRGVGNTEAFF.

The chain recombines TRBV10-2 with TRBJ1-1; no clear D gene. CDR1 WSHSY and CDR2 SAAADI come from the germline V gene. CDR3 length equals 12 residues. Trimming took off 4 bases at V and 7 bases at J, with 10 bases between the two ends. CDR3 amino acids: CASSAGGVEAFF. The CDR3 DNA is TGCGCCAGCAGTGCCGGAGGAGTTGAAGCTTTCTTT.

The chain links TRBV2 to TRBJ2-4; no clear D. The V gene's germline CDR1 is SNHLY and CDR2 FYNNEI. With 8 bases removed from V and 1 base from J, the gap between germline ends came to 3 bases. The CDR3 length is 11 residues. CDR3 residues: CASSAKNIQYF. The CDR3 DNA sequence: TGTGCCAGCTCGGCCAAAAACATTCAGTACTTC.

This chain connects TRBV5-1 to TRBJ1-1, with a weak D call TRBD1 (6 bases). The ends were cut back, 1 base at V and 2 bases at J, with 9 bases in the middle. Germline CDR1 reads SGHRS; CDR2 reads YFSETQ. This CDR3 spans 14 amino acids. The CDR3 sequence is CASSLLDRNTEAFF. The CDR3 nucleotides are TGCGCCAGCAGCTTGCTGGACAGAAACACTGAAGCTTTCTTT.

V is TRBV5-1 and J is TRBJ1-4; 10 bases are a match to TRBD1. Germline CDR1 reads SGHRS; CDR2 reads YFSETQ. V lost 9 bases to trimming and J lost 6 bases; unmatched junction nucleotides: 17. The CDR3 has 17 residues. CDR3 protein: CATGVGLSDRGDEKLFF. CDR3 coding DNA: TGCGCCACCGGGGTTGGTCTGTCGGACAGGGGGGATGAAAAACTGTTTTTT.

Regarding this clone: Other DNA variants within this sample encode the same CDR3. This chain uses TRBV19 with TRBJ1-1; the match to TRBD1 covers 9 bases. From germline, CDR1 is LNHDA and CDR2 SQIVND (reference sequence). The CDR3 covers 13 residues. V was clipped by 4 bases and J by 3 bases; unmatched bases: 0. CDR3 coding DNA: TGTGCCAGTAGTAGGGACAGGGACACTGAAGCTTTCTTT. As protein: CASSRDRDTEAFF.

The DNA of the CDR3 is TGTGCCAGCAGCCAATCAGGGGGGAAGTACTTC. Residues: CASSQSGGKYF. The rearrangement uses TRBV7-9 and TRBJ2-7; possibly TRBD1 for D (7 bases). Trimming pared 5 bases from V and 11 bases from J, leaving 13 bases between. CDR1 is SEHNR, CDR2 FQNEAQ, per germline (reference sequence). The CDR3 is made up of 11 amino acids.

This chain links TRBV11-1 with TRBJ2-7, with 8 positions matching TRBD2. The J segment lost 6 bases and the V segment lost 1 base, leaving 2 bases of the junction unmatched. The CDR3 sequence is 13 residues long. The germline V gene has CDR1 SGHAT and CDR2 FQDESV (reference sequence). The CDR3: CASSLERGFEQYF. The CDR3 DNA is TGTGCCAGCAGCTTAGAGCGGGGGTTCGAGCAGTACTTC.

This chain connects TRBV19 to TRBJ2-3, with TRBD2 matching 15 bases. V shed 7 bases, J shed 2 bases, and the junction held 4 bases outside the gene matches. CDR1 is LNHDA, CDR2 SQIVND, per germline (reference sequence). CDR3 length equals 16 residues. The CDR3 protein is CASTRTSGGATDTQYF. The CDR3 bases are TGTGCCAGTACCAGGACTAGCGGGGGGGCCACAGATACGCAGTATTTT.